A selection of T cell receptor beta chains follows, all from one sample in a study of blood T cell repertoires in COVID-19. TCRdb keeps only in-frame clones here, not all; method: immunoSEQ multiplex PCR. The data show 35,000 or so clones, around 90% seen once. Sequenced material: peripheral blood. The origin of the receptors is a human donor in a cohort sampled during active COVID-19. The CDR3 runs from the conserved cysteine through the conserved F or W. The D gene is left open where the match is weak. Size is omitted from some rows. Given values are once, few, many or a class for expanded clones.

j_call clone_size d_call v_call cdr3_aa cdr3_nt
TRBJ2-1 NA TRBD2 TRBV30 CAHQRDIGNEQFF TGTGCCCATCAGCGGGATATCGGCAATGAGCAGTTCTTC
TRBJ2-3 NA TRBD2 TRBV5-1 CASSLTLAGGTDTQYF TGCGCCAGCAGCTTGACACTAGCGGGAGGCACAGATACGCAGTATTTT
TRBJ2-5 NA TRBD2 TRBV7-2 CASSLAFASGGGRETQYF TGTGCCAGCAGCTTAGCGTTCGCTAGCGGGGGAGGTAGGGAGACCCAGTACTTC
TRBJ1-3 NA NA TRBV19 CASSMGTGGTGNTIYF TGTGCCAGTAGTATGGGCACGGGAGGAACTGGAAACACCATATATTTT
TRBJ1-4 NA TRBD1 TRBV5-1 CASSPGTVWTNEKLFF TGCGCCAGCAGCCCGGGGACAGTTTGGACTAATGAAAAACTGTTTTTT
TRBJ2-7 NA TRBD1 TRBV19 CASSIGQGVHEQYF TGTGCCAGTAGTATTGGACAGGGGGTCCACGAGCAGTACTTC
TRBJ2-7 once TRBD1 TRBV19 CASSVTGAPDEQYF TGTGCCAGTAGTGTAACAGGGGCCCCCGACGAGCAGTACTTC
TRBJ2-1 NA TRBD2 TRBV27 CASSLAGVVNEQFF TGTGCCAGCAGTTTAGCGGGAGTGGTAAATGAGCAGTTCTTC
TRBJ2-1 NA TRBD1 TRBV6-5 CASSPRTGGGNEQFF TGTGCCAGCAGTCCTCGGACAGGGGGCGGGAATGAGCAGTTCTTC
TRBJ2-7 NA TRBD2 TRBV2 CASSEGLPYEQYF TGTGCCAGCAGTGAGGGACTACCCTACGAGCAGTACTTC
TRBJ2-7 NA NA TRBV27 CASSSGLISYEQYF TGTGCCAGCAGTTCTGGACTGATTTCCTACGAGCAGTACTTC
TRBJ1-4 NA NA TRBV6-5 CASSYSPRSGEKLFF TGTGCCAGCAGTTACTCCCCGAGAAGCGGTGAAAAACTGTTTTTT
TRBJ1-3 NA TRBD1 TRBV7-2 CASSLQQGPGNTIYF TGTGCCAGCAGCTTGCAACAGGGGCCGGGAAACACCATATATTTT
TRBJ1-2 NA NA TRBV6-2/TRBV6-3 CASSYSPGSLYGYTF TGTGCCAGCAGTTACTCGCCGGGGAGCCTCTATGGCTACACCTTC
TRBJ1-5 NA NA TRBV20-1 CSASSSFSQPQHF TGCAGTGCTAGTTCCAGTTTTAGCCAGCCCCAGCATTTT
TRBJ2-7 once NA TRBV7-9 CASSLRPGVGEQYF TGTGCCAGCAGCTTAAGGCCGGGAGTGGGGGAGCAGTACTTC
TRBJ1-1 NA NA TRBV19 CASSIMLSGTEAFF TGTGCCAGTAGTATCATGCTTTCGGGCACTGAAGCTTTCTTT
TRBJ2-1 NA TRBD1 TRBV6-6 CASSNRGLDVDEQFF TGTGCCAGCAGTAACAGGGGGCTGGATGTAGATGAGCAGTTCTTC
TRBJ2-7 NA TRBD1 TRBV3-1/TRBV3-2 CASSPRQGSGEQYF TGTGCCAGCAGCCCTCGACAGGGTTCAGGGGAGCAGTACTTC
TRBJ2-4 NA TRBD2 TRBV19 CASSIGGLAGDKAKNIQYF TGTGCCAGTAGTATAGGAGGACTAGCGGGAGATAAAGCCAAAAACATTCAGTACTTC
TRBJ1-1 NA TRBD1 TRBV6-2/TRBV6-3 CASSYSLAQGGKNTEAFF TGTGCCAGCAGTTACTCATTGGCACAGGGGGGTAAGAACACTGAAGCTTTCTTT
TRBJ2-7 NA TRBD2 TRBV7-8 CASSLAEAGETSYEQYF TGTGCCAGCAGCTTAGCCGAAGCGGGAGAAACGTCCTACGAGCAGTACTTC
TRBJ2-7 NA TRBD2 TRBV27 CASTPPGGRYEQYF TGTGCCAGCACCCCCCCCGGGGGGAGATACGAGCAGTACTTC
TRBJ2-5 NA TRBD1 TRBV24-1 CATSDDRAETQYF TGTGCCACCAGTGACGACAGGGCCGAGACCCAGTACTTC
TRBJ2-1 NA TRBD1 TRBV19 CASSILGGQGVSYNEQFF TGTGCCAGTAGTATCTTAGGCGGACAGGGGGTCTCTTACAATGAGCAGTTCTTC
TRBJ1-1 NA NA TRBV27 CASRPRGLMNTEAFF TGTGCCAGCAGACCCAGGGGCCTTATGAACACTGAAGCTTTCTTT
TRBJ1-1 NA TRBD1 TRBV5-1 CASLGQGVNTEAFF TGCGCCAGTCTCGGACAGGGGGTGAACACTGAAGCTTTCTTT
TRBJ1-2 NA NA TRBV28 CASSFLGQGTPGYTF TGTGCCAGCAGTTTCCTGGGTCAGGGAACCCCCGGCTACACCTTC
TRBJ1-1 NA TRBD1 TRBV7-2 CASTRDREDTEAFF TGTGCCAGCACCAGGGACAGGGAAGACACTGAAGCTTTCTTT
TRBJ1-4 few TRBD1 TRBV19 CASSPIRTGWTNEKLFF TGTGCCAGTAGTCCAATCCGGACAGGTTGGACTAATGAAAAACTGTTTTTT
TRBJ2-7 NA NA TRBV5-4 CASSLDGQSSYEQYF TGTGCCAGCAGCTTGGATGGGCAAAGCTCCTACGAGCAGTACTTC